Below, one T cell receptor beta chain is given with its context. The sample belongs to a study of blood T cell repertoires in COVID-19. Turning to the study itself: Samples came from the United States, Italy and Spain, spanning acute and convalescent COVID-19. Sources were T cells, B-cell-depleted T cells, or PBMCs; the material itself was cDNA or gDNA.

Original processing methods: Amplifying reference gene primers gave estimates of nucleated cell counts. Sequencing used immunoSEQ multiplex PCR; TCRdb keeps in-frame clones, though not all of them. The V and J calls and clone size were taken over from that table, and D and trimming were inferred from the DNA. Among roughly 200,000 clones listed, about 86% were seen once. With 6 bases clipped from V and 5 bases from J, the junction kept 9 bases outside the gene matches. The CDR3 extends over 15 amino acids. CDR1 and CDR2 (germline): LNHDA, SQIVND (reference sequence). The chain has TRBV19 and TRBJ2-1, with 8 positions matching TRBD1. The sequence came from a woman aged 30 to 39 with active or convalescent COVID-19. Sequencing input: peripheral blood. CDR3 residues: CASSPGRGHNNEQFF. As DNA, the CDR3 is TGTGCCAGTAGCCCAGGCAGGGGGCACAACAATGAGCAGTTCTTC.